Each of the 8 T cell receptor beta chains below was sequenced from the same sample in a study of shared clonotypes between healthy human individuals. Using immunoSEQ multiplex PCR, the repertoire was profiled, and TCRdb retains in-frame clones only, with some absent. The sample yields 2 million to 2.5 million clones, 90% to 95% seen once. The source material was naive CD4+ T cells from PBMCs. As for subset: CD45RA+ positively selected. The receptors were gathered from a man aged 18-30 years in good health. Some clones in this sample may be carry-over from other donors' samples.

V is TRBV28 and J is TRBJ2-7; 8 nucleotides align to TRBD2. The J segment lost 2 bases and the V segment lost 0 bases, leaving 0 bases of the junction unmatched. The CDR3 covers 14 residues. Looked up from germline, CDR1 is MDHEN and CDR2 is SYDVKM. The CDR3 sequence: CASSLWREAYEQYF. CDR3 nucleotides: TGTGCCAGCAGTTTATGGCGGGAGGCCTACGAGCAGTACTTC.

The chain has TRBV6-5 and TRBJ2-2; either TRBD1 or TRBD2 may fit D (5 bases each). Trimming took 8 bases from V and 7 from J, leaving 17 bases between them. This CDR3 spans 14 amino acids. Looked up from germline, CDR1 is MNHEY and CDR2 is SVGAGI. The CDR3 reads CASLSLGENGELFF. CDR3 DNA: TGTGCCAGCCTAAGCTTGGGGGAGAACGGGGAGCTGTTTTTT.

This clone was recorded only once. The chain recombines TRBV5-1 with TRBJ1-1; TRBD1 matches at 11 bases. There are 15 residues in the CDR3. Germline CDR1 is SGHRS and CDR2 is YFSETQ. With 4 bases clipped from V and 4 bases from J, the junction kept 6 bases outside the gene matches. For the CDR3, the DNA is TGCGCCAGCAGCGAAGGACAGGGGGCTGTCACTGAAGCTTTCTTT. This encodes CASSEGQGAVTEAFF.

CDR3 loop: CAWIPRGALGTDTQYF. The CDR3 nucleotides are TGTGCCTGGATCCCCCGAGGGGCGCTGGGCACAGATACGCAGTATTTT. This chain uses TRBV30 with TRBJ2-3; tentatively, D is TRBD1 or TRBD2 (5 bases each). The V and J ends lost 4 bases and 1 base respectively, with 18 bases between them. This CDR3 is built from 16 residues. The germline V gene has CDR1 GTSNPN and CDR2 SVGIG (reference sequence).

The chain joins TRBV7-3 to TRBJ2-3, with a weak D call TRBD2 (6 bases). With 5 bases removed from V and 5 bases from J, the gap between germline ends came to 20 bases. CDR3 size: 16 residues. Germline V gene data show CDR1 as SGHTA and CDR2 as FQGTGA. CDR3 nucleotides: TGTGCCAGCAGCCCGAAAAGGGGAGGTGTGGGAGATACGCAGTATTTT. Protein product: CASSPKRGGVGDTQYF.

The rearrangement joins TRBV30 to TRBJ1-2; TRBD1 agrees at 8 bases. CDR3 size: 16 residues. V lost 6 bases, J lost 3 bases, and 15 bases stayed unmatched. Germline loops: CDR1 GTSNPN, CDR2 SVGIG (reference sequence). CDR3 amino acids: CACHPGQGGPYYGYTF. Written as DNA, the CDR3 is TGTGCCTGCCACCCCGGACAGGGAGGACCCTACTATGGCTACACCTTC.

The chain uses TRBV7-3 and TRBJ2-1, with 15 bases lining up with TRBD2. Germline trimming cut 0 bases from V and 7 bases from J; bases unmatched to any gene: 4. Germline V gives CDR1 SGHTA, CDR2 FQGTGA. The CDR3 extends over 17 amino acids. The CDR3 DNA reads TGTGCCAGCAGCTTAACAAAGGGACTAGCGGGAGGAAATGAGCAGTTCTTC. Protein: CASSLTKGLAGGNEQFF.

The gene calls are TRBV5-1 and TRBJ1-1; no firm D call. Trimming left V 0 bases short and J 4 bases short, with 7 bases between. The CDR3 length is 13 residues. Per germline, CDR1 SGHRS and CDR2 YFSETQ. The CDR3 coding sequence is TGCGCCAGCAGCTTGGAGGATAGCACTGAAGCTTTCTTT. Amino acid sequence: CASSLEDSTEAFF.